This T cell receptor beta chain was recorded in a study of spatial heterogeneity in lung cancer. TCRdb reprocessed the 5' RACE reads with MiXCR, giving one entry per CDR3 protein. The sample holds 60,000 to 90,000 distinct CDR3 sequences, approximately 8.1% seen once. Time point: sample taken at primary tumor resection. The donor group consisted of some 70 patients who had untreated, early-stage non-small cell lung cancer. Germline CDR1 and CDR2: SGDLS and YYNGEE. The CDR3 length is 15 residues. V lost 0 bases and J 5 bases, leaving 9 bases between the germline ends. The gene calls are TRBV9 and TRBJ1-6; D unclear. The source material was PBMCs, sampled at surgery. This clonotype was sampled from a male donor with early-stage non-small cell lung cancer. The DNA for the CDR3 is TGTGCCAGCAGCGTAGATCCGGGCGATAATTCACCCCTCCACTTT. Translation gives CASSVDPGDNSPLHF.